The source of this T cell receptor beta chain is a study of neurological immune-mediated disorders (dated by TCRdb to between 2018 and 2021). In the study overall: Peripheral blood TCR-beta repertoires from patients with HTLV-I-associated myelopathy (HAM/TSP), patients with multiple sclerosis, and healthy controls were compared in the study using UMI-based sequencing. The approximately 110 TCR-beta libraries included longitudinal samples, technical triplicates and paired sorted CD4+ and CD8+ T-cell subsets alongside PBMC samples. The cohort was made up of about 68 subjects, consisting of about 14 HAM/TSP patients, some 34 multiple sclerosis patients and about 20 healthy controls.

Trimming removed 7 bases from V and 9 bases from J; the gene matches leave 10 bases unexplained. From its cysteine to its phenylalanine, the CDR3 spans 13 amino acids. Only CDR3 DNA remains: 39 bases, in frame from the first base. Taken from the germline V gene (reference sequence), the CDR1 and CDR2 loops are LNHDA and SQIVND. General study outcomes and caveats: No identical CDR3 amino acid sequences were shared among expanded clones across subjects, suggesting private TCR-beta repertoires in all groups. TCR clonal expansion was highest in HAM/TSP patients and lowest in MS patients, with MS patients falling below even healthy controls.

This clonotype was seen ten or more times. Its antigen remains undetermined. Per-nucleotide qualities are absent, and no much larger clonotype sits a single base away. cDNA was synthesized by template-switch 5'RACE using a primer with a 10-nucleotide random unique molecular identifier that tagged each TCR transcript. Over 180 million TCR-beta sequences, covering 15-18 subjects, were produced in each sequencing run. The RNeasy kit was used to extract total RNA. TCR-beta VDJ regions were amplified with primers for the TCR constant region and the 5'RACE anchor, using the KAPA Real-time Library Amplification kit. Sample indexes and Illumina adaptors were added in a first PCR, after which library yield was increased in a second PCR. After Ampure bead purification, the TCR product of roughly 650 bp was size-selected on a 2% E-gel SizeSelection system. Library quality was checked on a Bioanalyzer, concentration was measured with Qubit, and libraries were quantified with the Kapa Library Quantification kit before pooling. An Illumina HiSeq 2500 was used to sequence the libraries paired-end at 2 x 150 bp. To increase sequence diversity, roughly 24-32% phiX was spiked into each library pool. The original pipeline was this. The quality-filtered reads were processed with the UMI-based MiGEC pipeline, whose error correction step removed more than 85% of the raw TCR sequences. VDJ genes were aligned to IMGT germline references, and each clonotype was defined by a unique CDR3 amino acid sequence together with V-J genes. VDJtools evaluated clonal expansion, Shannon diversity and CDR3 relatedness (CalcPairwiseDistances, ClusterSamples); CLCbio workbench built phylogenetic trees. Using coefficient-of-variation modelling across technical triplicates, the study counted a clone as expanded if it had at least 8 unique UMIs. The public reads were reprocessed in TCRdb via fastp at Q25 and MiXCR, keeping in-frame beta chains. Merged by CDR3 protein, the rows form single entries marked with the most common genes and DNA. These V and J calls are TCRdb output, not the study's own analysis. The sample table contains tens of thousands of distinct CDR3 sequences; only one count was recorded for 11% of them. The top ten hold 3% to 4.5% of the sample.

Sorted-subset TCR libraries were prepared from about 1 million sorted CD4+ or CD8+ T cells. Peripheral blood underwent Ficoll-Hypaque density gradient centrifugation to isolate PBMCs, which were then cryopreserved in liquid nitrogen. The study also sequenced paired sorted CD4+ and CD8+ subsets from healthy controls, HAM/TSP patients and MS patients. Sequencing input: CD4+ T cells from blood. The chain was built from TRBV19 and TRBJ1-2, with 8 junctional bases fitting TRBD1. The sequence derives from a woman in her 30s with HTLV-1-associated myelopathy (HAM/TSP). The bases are TGTGCCAGTAAGAGGACAGGGCAGTCAAGCTACACCTTC. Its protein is CASKRTGQSSYTF. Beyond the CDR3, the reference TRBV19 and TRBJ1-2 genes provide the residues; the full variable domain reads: DGGITQSPKYLFRKEGQNVTLSCEQNLNHDAMYWYRQDPGQGLRLIYYSQIVNDFQKGDIAEGYSVSREKKESFPLTVTSAQKNPTAFYLCASKRTGQSSYTFGSGTRLTVV.